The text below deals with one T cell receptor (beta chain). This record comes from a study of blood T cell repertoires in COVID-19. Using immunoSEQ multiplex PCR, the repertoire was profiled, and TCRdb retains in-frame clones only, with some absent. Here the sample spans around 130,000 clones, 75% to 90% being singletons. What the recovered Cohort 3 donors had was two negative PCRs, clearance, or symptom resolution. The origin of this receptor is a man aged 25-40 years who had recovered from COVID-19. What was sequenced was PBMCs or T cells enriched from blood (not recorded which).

The CDR3 loop reads CASSAGAGGTYEQYF. CDR3 sequence (DNA): TGTGCCAGCAGCGCTGGCGCGGGAGGGACCTACGAGCAGTACTTC. This chain links TRBV13 with TRBJ2-7, with 9 bases lining up with TRBD2. V lost 5 bases and J lost 2; bases outside the gene matches: 7. CDR3 length: 15 amino acids. Germline V gene lookup returns CDR1 PRHDT and CDR2 FYEKMQ (reference sequence).